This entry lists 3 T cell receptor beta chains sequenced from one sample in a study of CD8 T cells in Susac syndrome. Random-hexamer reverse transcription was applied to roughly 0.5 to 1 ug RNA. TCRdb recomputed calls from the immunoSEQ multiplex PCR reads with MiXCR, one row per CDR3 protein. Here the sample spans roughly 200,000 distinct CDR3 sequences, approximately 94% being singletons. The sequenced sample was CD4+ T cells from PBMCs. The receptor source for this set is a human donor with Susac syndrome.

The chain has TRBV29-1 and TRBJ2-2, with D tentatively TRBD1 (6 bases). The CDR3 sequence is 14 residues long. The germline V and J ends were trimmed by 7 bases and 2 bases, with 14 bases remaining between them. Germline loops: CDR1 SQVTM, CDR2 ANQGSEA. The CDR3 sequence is CSAYDRINTGELFF. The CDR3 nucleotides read TGCAGCGCATACGACAGGATAAACACCGGGGAGCTGTTTTTT.

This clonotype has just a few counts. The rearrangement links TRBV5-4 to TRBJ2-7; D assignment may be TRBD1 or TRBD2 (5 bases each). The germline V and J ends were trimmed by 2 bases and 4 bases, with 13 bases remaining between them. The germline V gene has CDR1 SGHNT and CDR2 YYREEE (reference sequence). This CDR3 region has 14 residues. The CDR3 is CASSFRDGGYEQYF. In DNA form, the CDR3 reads TGTGCCAGCAGCTTCCGGGACGGAGGATACGAGCAGTACTTC.

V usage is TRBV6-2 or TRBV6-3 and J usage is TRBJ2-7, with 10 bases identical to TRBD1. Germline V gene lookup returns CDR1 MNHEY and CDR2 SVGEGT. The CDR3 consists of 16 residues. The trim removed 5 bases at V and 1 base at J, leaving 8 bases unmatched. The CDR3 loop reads CASSARQGAASYEQYF. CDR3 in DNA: TGTGCCAGCAGTGCCCGACAGGGGGCCGCTTCCTACGAGCAGTACTTC.